These 7 T cell receptor beta chains share one sample of origin, sequenced in a study of technical replicates of blood from a handful of donors. Profiled with immunoSEQ multiplex PCR; TCRdb holds only in-frame clones, not every one. The sample holds about 80,000 clones, 95% to 98% seen once. Sequencing input: T cells isolated from PBMCs. The receptors stem from a human donor in good health.

The chain links TRBV11-3 to TRBJ1-1; D not resolved. The germline V gene has CDR1 SGHNT and CDR2 YENEEA. This CDR3 is built from 13 residues. V dropped 5 bases and J dropped 1 base, with 8 bases sitting between them. CDR3 in amino acids: CASSVNKNTEAFF. Here the CDR3 DNA reads TGTGCCAGCAGCGTAAACAAGAACACTGAAGCTTTCTTT. Full variable domain (missing parts from reference TRBV11-3 and TRBJ1-1): EAGVVQSPRYKIIEKKQPVAFWCNPISGHNTLYWYLQNLGQGPELLIRYENEEAVDDSQLPKDRFSAERLKGVDSTLKIQPAELGDSAVYLCASSVNKNTEAFFGQGTRLTVV.

This chain joins TRBV6-5 and TRBJ1-5; perhaps TRBD1 as D (5 bases). The CDR3 is 13 amino acids. CDR1 and CDR2 (germline): MNHEY, SVGAGI. Trimming removed 3 bases at V and 5 bases at J, with 8 bases between. CDR3 sequence reads: CASSYTGDQPQHF. For the CDR3, the DNA is TGTGCCAGCAGTTATACAGGAGATCAGCCCCAGCATTTT.

The CDR3 region has the DNA TGCGCCAGCAGCTTTGGGTGGAGCGGGGGCACAGATACGCAGTATTTT. Translating it yields CASSFGWSGGTDTQYF. The chain recombines TRBV5-1 with TRBJ2-3, with 7 bases aligning to TRBD2. CDR3 length: 16 amino acids. V was clipped by 2 bases and J by 1 base; unmatched bases: 7. Germline CDR1 reads SGHRS; CDR2 reads YFSETQ. The complete variable domain, with remaining parts taken from reference TRBV5-1 and TRBJ2-3, reads KAGVTQTPRYLIKTRGQQVTLSCSPISGHRSVSWYQQTPGQGLQFLFEYFSETQRNKGNFPGRFSGRQFSNSRSEMNVSTLELGDSALYLCASSFGWSGGTDTQYFGPGTRLTVL.

V is TRBV6-1 and J is TRBJ2-2, with a weak D call TRBD2 (6 bases). The ends were cut back, 0 bases at V and 7 bases at J, with 15 bases in the middle. The CDR3 spans 16 residues. CDR1 is MNHNS, CDR2 SASEGT, per germline. CDR3 sequence (DNA): TGTGCCAGCAGTGAAGCGCCGGGAGCCGTAATCGGGGAGCTGTTTTTT. As protein: CASSEAPGAVIGELFF.

The chain combines TRBV6-6 with TRBJ2-3, with 9 bases aligning to TRBD2. CDR3 length: 15 residues. With 3 bases clipped from V and 4 bases from J, the junction kept 5 bases outside the gene matches. Germline CDR1 is MNHNY and CDR2 is SVGAGI (reference sequence). This CDR3 is CASSYLREGSDTQYF. In nucleotides, the CDR3 is TGTGCCAGCAGTTATTTGCGGGAGGGCTCAGATACGCAGTATTTT.

The CDR3 here is CASSPKDGRAYNEQFF. The CDR3 DNA follows: TGTGCCAGCAGTCCCAAGGACGGGAGGGCCTACAATGAGCAGTTCTTC. The chain links TRBV27 to TRBJ2-1; 8 bases fit TRBD2. V trimming: 5 bases; J trimming: 2 bases; junction bases outside the gene matches: 8. The CDR3 covers 16 residues. CDR1 is MNHEY, CDR2 SMNVEV, per germline (reference sequence).

This sequence joins TRBV4-1 and TRBJ2-7, with TRBD1 identical over 8 bases. V dropped 0 bases and J dropped 3; count of bases not matched to a gene: 7. From germline, CDR1 is MGHRA and CDR2 YSYEKL. The CDR3 has 16 amino acids. Here the CDR3 DNA reads TGCGCCAGCAGCCAAGATCATGGGACAGGCTTCTACGAGCAGTACTTC. Translation: CASSQDHGTGFYEQYF.